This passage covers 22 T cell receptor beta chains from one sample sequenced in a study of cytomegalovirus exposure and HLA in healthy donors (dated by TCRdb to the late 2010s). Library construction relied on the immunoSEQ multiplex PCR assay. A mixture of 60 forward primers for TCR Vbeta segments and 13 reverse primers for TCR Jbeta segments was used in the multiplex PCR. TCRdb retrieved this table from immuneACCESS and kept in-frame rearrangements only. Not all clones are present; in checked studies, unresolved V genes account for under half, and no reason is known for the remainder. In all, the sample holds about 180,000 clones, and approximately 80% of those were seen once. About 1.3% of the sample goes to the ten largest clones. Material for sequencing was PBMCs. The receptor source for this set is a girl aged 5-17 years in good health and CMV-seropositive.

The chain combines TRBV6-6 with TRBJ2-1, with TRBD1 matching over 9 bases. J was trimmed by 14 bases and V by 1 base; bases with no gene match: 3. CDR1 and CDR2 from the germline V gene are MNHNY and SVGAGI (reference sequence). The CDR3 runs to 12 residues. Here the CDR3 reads CASSYLRQGEFF. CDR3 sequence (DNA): TGTGCCAGCAGTTACTTGAGACAGGGGGAGTTCTTC.

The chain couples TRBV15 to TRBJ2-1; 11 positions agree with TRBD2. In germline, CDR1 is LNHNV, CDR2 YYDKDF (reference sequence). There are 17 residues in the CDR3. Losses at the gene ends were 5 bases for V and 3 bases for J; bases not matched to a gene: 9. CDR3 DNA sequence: TGTGCCACCAGCGTCCGGACTAGCGGGCGCTTCTACAATGAGCAGTTCTTC. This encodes CATSVRTSGRFYNEQFF.

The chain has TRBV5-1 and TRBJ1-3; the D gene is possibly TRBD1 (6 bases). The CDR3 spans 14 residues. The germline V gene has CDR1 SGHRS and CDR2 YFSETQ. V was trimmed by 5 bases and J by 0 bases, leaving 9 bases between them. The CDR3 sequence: CASRQGSSGNTIYF. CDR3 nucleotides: TGCGCCAGCAGGCAGGGGAGCTCTGGAAACACCATATATTTT.

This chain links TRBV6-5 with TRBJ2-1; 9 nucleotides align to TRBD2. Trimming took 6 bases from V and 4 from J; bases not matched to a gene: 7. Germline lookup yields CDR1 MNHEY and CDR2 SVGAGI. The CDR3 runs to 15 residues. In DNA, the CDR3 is TGTGCCAGCAGCGAACCGGGACTAGCTTACAATGAGCAGTTCTTC. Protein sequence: CASSEPGLAYNEQFF.

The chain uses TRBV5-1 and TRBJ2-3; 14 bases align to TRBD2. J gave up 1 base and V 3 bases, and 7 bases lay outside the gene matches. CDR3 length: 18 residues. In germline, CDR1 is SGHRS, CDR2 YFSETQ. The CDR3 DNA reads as TGCGCCAGCAGCTGGGGGACTAGCGGGAGTGTCGGCACAGATACGCAGTATTTT. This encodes CASSWGTSGSVGTDTQYF.

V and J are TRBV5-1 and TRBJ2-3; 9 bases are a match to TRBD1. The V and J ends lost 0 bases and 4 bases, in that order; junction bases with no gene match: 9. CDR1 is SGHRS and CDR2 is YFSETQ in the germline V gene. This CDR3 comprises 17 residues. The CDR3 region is CASSLGLGGQGADTQYF. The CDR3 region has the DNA TGCGCCAGCAGCTTGGGCCTCGGGGGACAGGGAGCAGATACGCAGTATTTT.

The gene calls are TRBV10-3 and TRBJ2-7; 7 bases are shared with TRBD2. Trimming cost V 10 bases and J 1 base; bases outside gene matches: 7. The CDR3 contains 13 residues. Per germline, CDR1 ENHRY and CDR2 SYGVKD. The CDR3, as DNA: TGTGCCACCTCTAGCGGTTCTTCCTACGAGCAGTACTTC. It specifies CATSSGSSYEQYF.

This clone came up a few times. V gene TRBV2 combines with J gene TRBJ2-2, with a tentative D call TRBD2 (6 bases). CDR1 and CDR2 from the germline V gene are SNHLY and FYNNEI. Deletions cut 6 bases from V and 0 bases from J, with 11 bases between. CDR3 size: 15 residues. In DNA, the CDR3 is TGTGCCAGCAGGCCAAGCGGGTCGAACACCGGGGAGCTGTTTTTT. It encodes CASRPSGSNTGELFF.

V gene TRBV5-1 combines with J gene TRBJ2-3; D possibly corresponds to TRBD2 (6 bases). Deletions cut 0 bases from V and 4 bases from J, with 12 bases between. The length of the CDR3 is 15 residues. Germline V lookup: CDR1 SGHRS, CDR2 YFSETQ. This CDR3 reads CASSLGASVADTQYF. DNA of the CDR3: TGCGCCAGCAGCTTGGGTGCTAGCGTAGCAGATACGCAGTATTTT.

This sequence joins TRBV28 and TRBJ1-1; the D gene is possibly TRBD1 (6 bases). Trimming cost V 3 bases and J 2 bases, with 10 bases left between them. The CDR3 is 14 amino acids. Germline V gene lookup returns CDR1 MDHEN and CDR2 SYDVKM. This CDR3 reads CASSFHRVNTEAFF. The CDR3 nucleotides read TGTGCCAGCAGTTTCCACAGGGTAAACACTGAAGCTTTCTTT.

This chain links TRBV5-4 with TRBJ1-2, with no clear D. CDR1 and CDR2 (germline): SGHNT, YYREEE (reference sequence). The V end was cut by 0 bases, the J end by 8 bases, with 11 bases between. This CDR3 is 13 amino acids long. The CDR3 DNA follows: TGTGCCAGCAGCTTGGATAGCACCGCCGGCTACACCTTC. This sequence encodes CASSLDSTAGYTF.

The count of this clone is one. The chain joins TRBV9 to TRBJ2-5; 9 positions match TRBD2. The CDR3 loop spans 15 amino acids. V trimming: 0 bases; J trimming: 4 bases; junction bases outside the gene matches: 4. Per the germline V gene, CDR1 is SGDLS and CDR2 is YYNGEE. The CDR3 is CASSVAGTSLETQYF. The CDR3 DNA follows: TGTGCCAGCAGCGTAGCTGGGACTAGCCTAGAGACCCAGTACTTC.

In DNA form, the CDR3 reads TGTGCCAGCAGCCCCGGGACAGGGGCCTACGAGCAGTACTTC. Encoded protein: CASSPGTGAYEQYF. The chain combines TRBV5-6 with TRBJ2-7, with 10 bases identical to TRBD1. V was clipped by 4 bases and J by 2 bases; unmatched bases: 3. Germline CDR1 is SGHDT and CDR2 is YYEEEE. This CDR3 is built from 14 residues. Full variable domain (remainder filled in from reference TRBV5-6 and TRBJ2-7): DAGVTQSPTHLIKTRGQQVTLRCSPKSGHDTVSWYQQALGQGPQFIFQYYEEEERQRGNFPDRFSGHQFPNYSSELNVNALLLGDSALYLCASSPGTGAYEQYFGPGTRLTVT.

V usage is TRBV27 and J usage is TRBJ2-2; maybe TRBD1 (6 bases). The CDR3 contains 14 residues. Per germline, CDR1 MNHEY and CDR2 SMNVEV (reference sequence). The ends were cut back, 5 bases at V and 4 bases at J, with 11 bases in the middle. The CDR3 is CASSQQGSTGELFF. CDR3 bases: TGTGCCAGCAGTCAACAGGGATCCACCGGGGAGCTGTTTTTT.

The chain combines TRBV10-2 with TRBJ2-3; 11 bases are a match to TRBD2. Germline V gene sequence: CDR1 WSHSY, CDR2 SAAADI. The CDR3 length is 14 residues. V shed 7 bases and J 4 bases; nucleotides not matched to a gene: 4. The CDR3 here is CASISGRGSDTQYF. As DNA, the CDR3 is TGCGCCAGCATTAGCGGGAGGGGGTCAGATACGCAGTATTTT.

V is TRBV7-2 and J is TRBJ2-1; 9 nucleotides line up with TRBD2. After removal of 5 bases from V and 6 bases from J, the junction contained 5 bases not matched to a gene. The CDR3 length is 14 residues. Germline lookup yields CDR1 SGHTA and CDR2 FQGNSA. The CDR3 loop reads CASSLGLAANEQFF. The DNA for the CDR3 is TGTGCCAGCAGCCTGGGACTAGCCGCCAATGAGCAGTTCTTC.

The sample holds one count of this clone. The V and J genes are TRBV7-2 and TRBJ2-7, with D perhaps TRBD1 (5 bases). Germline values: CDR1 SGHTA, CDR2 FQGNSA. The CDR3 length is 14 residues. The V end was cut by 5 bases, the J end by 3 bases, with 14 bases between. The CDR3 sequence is CASSPRPGFYEQYF. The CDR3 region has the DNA TGTGCCAGCAGCCCCCGCCCAGGGTTCTACGAGCAGTACTTC.

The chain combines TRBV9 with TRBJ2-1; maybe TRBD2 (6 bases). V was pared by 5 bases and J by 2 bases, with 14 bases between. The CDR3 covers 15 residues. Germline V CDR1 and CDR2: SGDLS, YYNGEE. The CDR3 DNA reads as TGTGCCAGCAGGGGGGGTAGCGGTGCCTACAATGAGCAGTTCTTC. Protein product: CASRGGSGAYNEQFF.

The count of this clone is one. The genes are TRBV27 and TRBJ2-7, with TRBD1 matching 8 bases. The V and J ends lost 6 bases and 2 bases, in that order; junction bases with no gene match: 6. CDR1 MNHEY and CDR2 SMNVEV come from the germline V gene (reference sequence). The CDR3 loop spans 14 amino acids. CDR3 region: CASSLDRGTYEQYF. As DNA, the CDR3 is TGTGCCAGCAGCTTAGACAGGGGTACCTACGAGCAGTACTTC.

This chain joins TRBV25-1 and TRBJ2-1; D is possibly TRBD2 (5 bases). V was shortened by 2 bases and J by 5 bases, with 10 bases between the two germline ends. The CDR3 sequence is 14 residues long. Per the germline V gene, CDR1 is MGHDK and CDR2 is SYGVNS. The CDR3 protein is CASSERQEDNEQFF. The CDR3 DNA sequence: TGTGCCAGCAGTGAAAGGCAGGAGGACAATGAGCAGTTCTTC. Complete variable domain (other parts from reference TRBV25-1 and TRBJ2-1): EADIYQTPRYLVIGTGKKITLECSQTMGHDKMYWYQQDPGMELHLIHYSYGVNSTEKGDLSSESTVSRIRTEHFPLTLESARPSHTSQYLCASSERQEDNEQFFGPGTRLTVL.

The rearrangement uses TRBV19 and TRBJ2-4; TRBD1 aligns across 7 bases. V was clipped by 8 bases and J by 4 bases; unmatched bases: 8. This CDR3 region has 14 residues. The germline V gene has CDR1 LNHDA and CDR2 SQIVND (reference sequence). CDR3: CASRDSRVKNIQYF. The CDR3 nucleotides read TGTGCCAGTCGGGACAGCCGTGTAAAAAACATTCAGTACTTC.

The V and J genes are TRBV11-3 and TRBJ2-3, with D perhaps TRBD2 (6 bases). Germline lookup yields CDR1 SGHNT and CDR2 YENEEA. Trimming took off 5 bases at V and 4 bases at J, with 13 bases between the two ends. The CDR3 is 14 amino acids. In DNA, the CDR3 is TGTGCCAGCAGCCCAAGGACGGGGGCAGATACGCAGTATTTT. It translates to CASSPRTGADTQYF.